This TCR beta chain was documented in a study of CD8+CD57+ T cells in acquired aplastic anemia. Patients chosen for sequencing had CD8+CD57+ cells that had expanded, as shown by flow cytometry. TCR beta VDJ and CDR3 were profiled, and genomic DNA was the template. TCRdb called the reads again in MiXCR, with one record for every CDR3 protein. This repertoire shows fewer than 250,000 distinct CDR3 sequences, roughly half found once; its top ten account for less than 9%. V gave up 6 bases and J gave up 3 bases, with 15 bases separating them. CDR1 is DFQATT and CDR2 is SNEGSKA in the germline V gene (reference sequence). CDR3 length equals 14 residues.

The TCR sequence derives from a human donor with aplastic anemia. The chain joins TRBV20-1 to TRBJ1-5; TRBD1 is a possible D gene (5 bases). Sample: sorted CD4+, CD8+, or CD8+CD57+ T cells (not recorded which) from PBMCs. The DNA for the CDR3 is TGCAGTGCATTTGGGGGGACCCTCAATCAGCCCCAGCATTTT. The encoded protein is CSAFGGTLNQPQHF.